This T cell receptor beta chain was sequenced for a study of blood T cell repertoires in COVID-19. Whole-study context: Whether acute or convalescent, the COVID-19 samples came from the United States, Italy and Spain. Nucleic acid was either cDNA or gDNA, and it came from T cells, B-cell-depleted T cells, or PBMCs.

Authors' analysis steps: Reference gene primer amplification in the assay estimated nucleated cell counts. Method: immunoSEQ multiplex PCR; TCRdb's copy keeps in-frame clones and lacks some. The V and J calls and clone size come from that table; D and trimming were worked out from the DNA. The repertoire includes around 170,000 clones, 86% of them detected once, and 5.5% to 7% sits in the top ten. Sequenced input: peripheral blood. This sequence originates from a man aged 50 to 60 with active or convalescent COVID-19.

The CDR3 protein is CASSKQSTGELFF. The CDR3, as DNA: TGTGCCAGCAGTAAACAAAGCACCGGGGAGCTGTTTTTT. The chain links TRBV7-9 to TRBJ2-2; D ambiguous. V lost 6 bases and J lost 4, with 9 bases in between. The CDR3 is made up of 13 amino acids. The V gene's germline CDR1 is SEHNR and CDR2 FQNEAQ (reference sequence).